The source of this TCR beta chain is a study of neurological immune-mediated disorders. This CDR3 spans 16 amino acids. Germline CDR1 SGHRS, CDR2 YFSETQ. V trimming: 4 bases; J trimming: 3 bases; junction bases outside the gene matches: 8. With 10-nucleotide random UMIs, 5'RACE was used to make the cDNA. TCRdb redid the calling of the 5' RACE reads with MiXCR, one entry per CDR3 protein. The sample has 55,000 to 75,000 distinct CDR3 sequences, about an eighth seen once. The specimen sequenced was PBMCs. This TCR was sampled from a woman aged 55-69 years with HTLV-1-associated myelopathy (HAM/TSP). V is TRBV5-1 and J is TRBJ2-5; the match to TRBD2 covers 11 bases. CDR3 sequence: CASSPALTSGKETQYF. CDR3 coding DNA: TGCGCCAGCAGCCCCGCCTTGACTAGCGGGAAAGAGACCCAGTACTTC.